This paragraph covers one TCR beta chain sequence. The data were taken from a study of shared clonotypes between healthy human individuals. Study in general: Per-donor plates numbered three CD4 naive, three CD4 memory, two CD8 naive and one CD8 memory.

CD45RO-negative, CCR7-selected cells formed the naive CD8 fraction, which excluded terminally differentiated effector memory CD45RA+ cells. The study ran the assay at deep level. Using immunoSEQ multiplex PCR, the repertoire was profiled, and TCRdb retains in-frame clones only, with some absent. Here the sample spans about 2.2 million clones, roughly 93% being singletons. The sequence derives from a man in his late teens or twenties in good health. Some clones in this sample may be carry-over from other donors' samples. Sequencing input: naive CD8+ T cells from PBMCs.

The chain's CDR3 is CASGTGRTGELFF. The CDR3 nucleotides read TGTGCCAGCGGGACAGGAAGGACCGGGGAGCTGTTTTTT. This sequence joins TRBV9 and TRBJ2-2, with 8 nucleotides matching TRBD1. J was trimmed by 5 bases and V by 7 bases; bases with no gene match: 4. The CDR3 has 13 amino acids. The germline gives CDR1 SGDLS, CDR2 YYNGEE.